Below are 21 T cell receptor beta chains sequenced from a single sample in a study of cytomegalovirus exposure and HLA in healthy donors. This PCR relied on a set of 60 Vbeta primers and 13 Jbeta primers. Method: immunoSEQ multiplex PCR; TCRdb's copy keeps in-frame clones and lacks some. The sample yields roughly 160,000 clones, under 90% seen once. Sequencing was done on a sample of PBMCs. All receptors derive from a man younger than 40 in good health and CMV-seronegative.

The chain links TRBV6-4 to TRBJ2-1, with D perhaps TRBD1 (7 bases). Per the germline V gene, CDR1 is MRHNA and CDR2 is SNTAGT. The ends were cut back, 2 bases at V and 6 bases at J, with 11 bases in the middle. The CDR3 sequence is 14 residues long. The DNA of the CDR3 is TGTGCCAGCAGTGACGGACAGGAGGGCAATGAGCAGTTCTTC. Protein product: CASSDGQEGNEQFF.

This clone was seen a handful of times. The chain links TRBV11-2 to TRBJ2-2; a possible D gene is TRBD2 (5 bases). The V end lost 5 bases, the J end lost 4 bases, and 14 bases lay between the germline ends. The CDR3 is 15 residues long. In germline, CDR1 is SGHAT, CDR2 FQNNGV. The CDR3 loop reads CASSKRTRSTGELFF. The CDR3 coding sequence is TGTGCCAGCAGCAAAAGGACTCGAAGCACCGGGGAGCTGTTTTTT.

The chain uses TRBV11-3 and TRBJ1-1; 8 bases line up with TRBD1. The CDR3 has 14 amino acids. In germline, CDR1 is SGHNT, CDR2 YENEEA. The V and J ends lost 5 bases and 1 base, in that order; junction bases with no gene match: 3. The CDR3 spells CASSQGQENTEAFF. CDR3 in DNA: TGTGCCAGCAGCCAGGGACAGGAGAACACTGAAGCTTTCTTT.

The J gene is TRBJ2-2, the V gene TRBV7-9, with 13 bases that match TRBD2. Germline V gives CDR1 SEHNR, CDR2 FQNEAQ (reference sequence). Trimming took 5 bases from V and 1 from J; bases not matched to a gene: 1. CDR3 length: 16 residues. CDR3 loop: CASSRTSGGNTGELFF. The CDR3, as DNA: TGTGCCAGCAGCCGGACTAGCGGGGGGAACACCGGGGAGCTGTTTTTT.

As DNA, the CDR3 is TGTGCCAGCAGACGGGTCGCGAACACCGGGGAGCTGTTTTTT. Encoded protein: CASRRVANTGELFF. The V gene is TRBV27, the J gene TRBJ2-2; D uncertain. Trimming stripped 6 bases from V and 0 bases from J, with 8 bases between. The CDR3 consists of 14 residues. Germline loops: CDR1 MNHEY, CDR2 SMNVEV (reference sequence).

J is TRBJ2-3 and V is TRBV11-2, with a possible D match to TRBD2 (5 bases). The CDR3 runs to 15 residues. The V end was cut by 6 bases, the J end by 0 bases, with 13 bases between. Germline-derived CDR1 and CDR2 are SGHAT and FQNNGV. Written as DNA, the CDR3 is TGTGCCAGCAGTCGAGACTGGACTAGCACAGATACGCAGTATTTT. Translated, it gives CASSRDWTSTDTQYF.

The V gene is TRBV15, the J gene TRBJ2-1; the match to TRBD1 covers 7 bases. Per the germline V gene, CDR1 is LNHNV and CDR2 is YYDKDF (reference sequence). This CDR3 region has 14 residues. V shed 0 bases, J shed 6 bases, and the junction held 2 bases outside the gene matches. The CDR3 bases are TGTGCCACCAGCAGAGATCAGGGGGTCAATGAGCAGTTCTTC. This encodes CATSRDQGVNEQFF.

The V and J genes are TRBV7-9 and TRBJ2-7; TRBD2 is a possible D gene (6 bases). CDR3 size: 13 residues. V was shortened by 6 bases and J by 2 bases, with 11 bases between the two germline ends. Germline CDR1 reads SEHNR; CDR2 reads FQNEAQ (reference sequence). CDR3 in DNA: TGTGCCAGCAGACCTGGAGGGGCCTACGAGCAGTACTTC. Translation gives CASRPGGAYEQYF.

V usage is TRBV30 and J usage is TRBJ1-2; maybe TRBD1 (5 bases). The length of the CDR3 is 13 residues. Germline CDR1 reads GTSNPN; CDR2 reads SVGIG (reference sequence). V was shortened by 6 bases and J by 8 bases, with 19 bases between the two germline ends. The CDR3 spells CACTPGFQGGYTF. CDR3 bases: TGTGCCTGTACTCCAGGGTTCCAGGGAGGCTACACCTTC.

The gene calls are TRBV15 and TRBJ2-5; D is perhaps TRBD1 (5 bases). The last part of the DNA fits TRBJ2-7 better; the J call may be wrong. The CDR3 loop spans 15 amino acids. Per the germline V gene, CDR1 is LNHNV and CDR2 is YYDKDF (reference sequence). In DNA form, the CDR3 reads TGTGCCACCAGCAGCGGAAAGGGGTTCTCCTACGAGCAGTACTTC. The encoded protein is CATSSGKGFSYEQYF.

The V gene is TRBV29-1, the J gene TRBJ1-3; no definite D call. Per germline, CDR1 SQVTM and CDR2 ANQGSEA. The CDR3 is 13 residues long. V shed 6 bases and J shed 0 bases, with 9 bases lying between them. CDR3 sequence: CSVQTISGNTIYF. CDR3 DNA: TGCAGCGTCCAGACAATCTCTGGAAACACCATATATTTT.

This clone was picked up one time. This chain joins TRBV2 and TRBJ1-1, with 7 bases fitting TRBD1. CDR3 length: 16 amino acids. Germline CDR1 and CDR2: SNHLY and FYNNEI. The V gene end was trimmed by 9 bases and the J gene end by 0 bases; junction bases not matched to a gene: 13. CDR3 region: CASGPLRGRMNTEAFF. For the CDR3, the DNA is TGTGCCAGTGGGCCCTTGAGGGGGCGAATGAACACTGAAGCTTTCTTT.

The J gene is TRBJ1-1, the V gene TRBV5-1; D is unclear. The ends were cut back, 4 bases at V and 4 bases at J, with 17 bases in the middle. Germline assignment: CDR1 SGHRS and CDR2 YFSETQ. The CDR3 length is 15 residues. The CDR3 coding sequence is TGCGCCAGCAGCACCCCGGACGGAGGACGCACTGAAGCTTTCTTT. Protein: CASSTPDGGRTEAFF. Together with reference TRBV5-1 and TRBJ1-1, the CDR3 gives the full variable domain: KAGVTQTPRYLIKTRGQQVTLSCSPISGHRSVSWYQQTPGQGLQFLFEYFSETQRNKGNFPGRFSGRQFSNSRSEMNVSTLELGDSALYLCASSTPDGGRTEAFFGQGTRLTVV.

In this sample, this clone turned up once. This sequence joins TRBV7-2 and TRBJ1-2; 8 bases agree with TRBD1. Trimming removed 2 bases from V and 7 bases from J; junction bases left unmatched: 9. Germline CDR1 reads SGHTA; CDR2 reads FQGNSA. This CDR3 contains 15 residues. CDR3 residues: CASSLWGQVIVGYTF. CDR3 nucleotide sequence: TGTGCCAGCAGCTTATGGGGACAGGTTATAGTTGGCTACACCTTC. Based on the CDR3 plus reference TRBV7-2 and TRBJ1-2, the full variable domain is GAGVSQSPSNKVTEKGKDVELRCDPISGHTALYWYRQSLGQGLEFLIYFQGNSAPDKSGLPSDRFSAERTGGSVSTLTIQRTQQEDSAVYLCASSLWGQVIVGYTFGSGTRLTVV.

V usage is TRBV5-1 and J usage is TRBJ2-5; TRBD2 aligns across 12 bases. CDR1 and CDR2 from the germline V gene are SGHRS and YFSETQ. J lost 5 bases, V lost 1 base, and 6 bases had no gene match. This CDR3 is 16 amino acids long. CDR3 amino acids: CASSLRLAGAVETQYF. In DNA, the CDR3 is TGCGCCAGCAGCTTGAGACTAGCGGGGGCGGTCGAGACCCAGTACTTC.

This clone appeared once. The V and J genes are TRBV11-2 and TRBJ2-7, with 11 nucleotides matching TRBD2. CDR3 length equals 16 residues. CDR1 is SGHAT and CDR2 is FQNNGV in the germline V gene. Trimming cost V 3 bases and J 4 bases; bases outside gene matches: 8. The CDR3 DNA follows: TGTGCCAGCAGCTTTGAACTAGCGGGGGCGGTGTACGAGCAGTACTTC. Translating gives CASSFELAGAVYEQYF.

The chain recombines TRBV11-3 with TRBJ2-2, with unresolved D. The CDR3 contains 13 residues. Trimming shortened V by 4 bases and J by 8 bases, and 11 bases separated the two germline ends. Germline lookup yields CDR1 SGHNT and CDR2 YENEEA. The CDR3 region is CASSSVVSGELFF. The CDR3 bases are TGTGCCAGCAGCTCCGTTGTATCTGGGGAGCTGTTTTTT.

The J gene is TRBJ1-2, the V gene TRBV2; 7 bases map to TRBD1. With 7 bases clipped from V and 5 bases from J, the junction kept 7 bases outside the gene matches. This CDR3 has 13 amino acids. Per germline, CDR1 SNHLY and CDR2 FYNNEI. Here the CDR3 reads CASIRGLGYGYTF. In DNA form, the CDR3 reads TGTGCCAGCATAAGGGGGCTCGGATATGGCTACACCTTC.

The chain uses TRBV7-9 and TRBJ1-6; TRBD1 aligns across 11 bases. V was clipped by 3 bases and J by 10 bases; unmatched bases: 11. The CDR3 has 17 amino acids. Germline CDR1 is SEHNR and CDR2 is FQNEAQ (reference sequence). CDR3 nucleotides: TGTGCCAGCAGCTTCGGGACAGGGGGACCGTCCGGGTCACCCCTCCACTTT. Its protein is CASSFGTGGPSGSPLHF.

The rearrangement joins TRBV7-2 to TRBJ2-3; 11 bases map to TRBD2. Germline V gene data show CDR1 as SGHTA and CDR2 as FQGNSA. The CDR3 is made up of 16 amino acids. After removal of 5 bases from V and 6 bases from J, the junction contained 10 bases not matched to a gene. As DNA, the CDR3 is TGTGCCAGCAGCGCCGGTAGCGGGGGGGGTATCGATACGCAGTATTTT. The encoded protein is CASSAGSGGGIDTQYF.

The chain is built from TRBV7-2 and TRBJ1-6; D unresolved. The CDR3 is 15 residues long. Germline V gene sequence: CDR1 SGHTA, CDR2 FQGNSA. V shed 0 bases and J shed 6 bases, with 9 bases lying between them. CDR3 in amino acids: CASSLATYPNSPLHF. The CDR3, as DNA: TGTGCCAGCAGCTTAGCGACTTACCCTAATTCACCCCTCCACTTT.